Presented here are 3 T cell receptor beta chains from one specimen sequenced in a study of blood T cell repertoires in COVID-19. Clones were sequenced by immunoSEQ multiplex PCR, and TCRdb holds only the in-frame ones, with some missing. This table has roughly 70,000 clones, more than 90% appearing once. Source material: peripheral blood. The receptors shown here come from a human donor with active COVID-19. The donor label of this sample is uncertain.

The V and J genes are TRBV4-2 and TRBJ2-4, with 8 bases aligning to TRBD1. Germline-derived CDR1 and CDR2 are LGHNA and YNFKEQ. The CDR3 totals 16 residues. Trimming removed 3 bases from V and 9 bases from J; junction bases left unmatched: 13. CDR3 coding DNA: TGTGCCAGCAGCCATTCTCCCCAGGGGGCCGAAGCCATTCAGTACTTC. Translated: CASSHSPQGAEAIQYF.

About this clone: The sample carries other DNA sequences with the same CDR3. V gene TRBV19 combines with J gene TRBJ1-1; tentatively, D is TRBD1 (6 bases). Trimming cost V 3 bases and J 1 base, with 9 bases left between them. Per germline, CDR1 LNHDA and CDR2 SQIVND (reference sequence). The CDR3 is made up of 14 amino acids. In DNA form, the CDR3 reads TGTGCCAGTAGTATGTTCAGGGGGAACACTGAAGCTTTCTTT. Translation gives CASSMFRGNTEAFF.

The chain carries TRBV30 and TRBJ2-1; 8 bases map to TRBD2. Trimming took 5 bases from V and 0 from J; bases not matched to a gene: 9. The length of the CDR3 is 16 residues. CDR1 and CDR2 from the germline V gene are GTSNPN and SVGIG (reference sequence). The CDR3 DNA reads TGTGCCTGGGACAGACTAGCGATCTACTCCTACAATGAGCAGTTCTTC. It codes for CAWDRLAIYSYNEQFF.